Given below is one TCR beta chain in context. Antigen unknown. This sample is drawn from a study of T cell responses to AZD1222 COVID-19 vaccine. The CDR3 runs to 15 residues. Looked up from germline, CDR1 is MNHEY and CDR2 is SVGAGI. V lost 6 bases to trimming and J lost 1 base, with 15 bases between them. Whole-study findings and limits: Sampling that yielded the repertoires occurred only after the peak T cell response. Females outnumbered males among donors, who were mostly white British; clonal diversity was possibly underestimated. Seropositivity was recorded at baseline in only 6 or 7 AZD1222 recipients.

Profiled with immunoSEQ multiplex PCR; TCRdb holds only in-frame clones, not every one. The table shows some 190,000 clones, with around 88% occurring only once. Sequenced here: peripheral blood, sampled on day 0 of AZD1222 vaccination. The TCR comes from an adult in good health. The genes are TRBV6-5 and TRBJ1-1; D may be TRBD1 (6 bases). The CDR3 nucleotides read TGTGCCAGCAGGAATTTACTACAGGGGAACACTGAAGCTTTCTTT. This sequence encodes CASRNLLQGNTEAFF.